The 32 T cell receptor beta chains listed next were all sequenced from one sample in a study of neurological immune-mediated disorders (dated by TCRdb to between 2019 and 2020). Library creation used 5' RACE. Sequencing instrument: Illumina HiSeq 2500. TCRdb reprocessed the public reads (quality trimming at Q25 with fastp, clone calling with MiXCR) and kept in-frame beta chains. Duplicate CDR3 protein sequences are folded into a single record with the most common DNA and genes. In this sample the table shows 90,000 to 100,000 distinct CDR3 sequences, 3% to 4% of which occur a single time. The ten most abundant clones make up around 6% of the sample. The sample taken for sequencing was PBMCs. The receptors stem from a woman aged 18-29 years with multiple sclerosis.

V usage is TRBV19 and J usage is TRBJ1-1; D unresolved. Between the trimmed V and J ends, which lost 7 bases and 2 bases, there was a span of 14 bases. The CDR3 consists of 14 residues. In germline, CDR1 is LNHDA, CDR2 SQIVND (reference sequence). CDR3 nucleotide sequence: TGTGCCAGTAATCTGGTCCCATTCAACACTGAAGCTTTCTTT. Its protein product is CASNLVPFNTEAFF. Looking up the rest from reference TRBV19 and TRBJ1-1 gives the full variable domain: DGGITQSPKYLFRKEGQNVTLSCEQNLNHDAMYWYRQDPGQGLRLIYYSQIVNDFQKGDIAEGYSVSREKKESFPLTVTSAQKNPTAFYLCASNLVPFNTEAFFGQGTRLTVV.

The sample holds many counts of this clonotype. CDR3 residues: CASSTTGANQPQHF. In DNA, the CDR3 is TGTGCCAGCAGTACTACAGGGGCCAATCAGCCCCAGCATTTT. The chain recombines TRBV12-3 or TRBV12-4 with TRBJ1-5; 7 bases are shared with TRBD1. The CDR3 length is 14 residues. V shed 5 bases, J shed 3 bases, and the junction held 4 bases outside the gene matches.

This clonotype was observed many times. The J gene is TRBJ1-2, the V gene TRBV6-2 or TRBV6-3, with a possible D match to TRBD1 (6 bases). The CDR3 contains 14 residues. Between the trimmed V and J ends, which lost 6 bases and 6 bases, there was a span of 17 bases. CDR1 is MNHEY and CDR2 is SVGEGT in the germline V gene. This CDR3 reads CASRRTAELDGYTF. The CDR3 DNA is TGTGCCAGCAGGCGGACAGCGGAATTGGATGGCTACACCTTC.

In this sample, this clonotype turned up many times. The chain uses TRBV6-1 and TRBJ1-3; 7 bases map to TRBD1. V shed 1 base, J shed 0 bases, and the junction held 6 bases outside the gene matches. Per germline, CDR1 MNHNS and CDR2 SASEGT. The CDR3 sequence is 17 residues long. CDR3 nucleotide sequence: TGTGCCAGCAGTGAAGGGACAGGAAGAAGCTCTGGAAACACCATATATTTT. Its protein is CASSEGTGRSSGNTIYF.

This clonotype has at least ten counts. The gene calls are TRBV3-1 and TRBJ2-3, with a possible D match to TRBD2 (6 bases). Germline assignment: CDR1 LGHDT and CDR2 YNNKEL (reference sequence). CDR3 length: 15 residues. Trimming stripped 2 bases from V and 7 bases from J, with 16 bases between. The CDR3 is CASSQMGLIRNTQYF. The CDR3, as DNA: TGTGCCAGCAGCCAAATGGGACTGATCAGGAATACGCAGTATTTT.

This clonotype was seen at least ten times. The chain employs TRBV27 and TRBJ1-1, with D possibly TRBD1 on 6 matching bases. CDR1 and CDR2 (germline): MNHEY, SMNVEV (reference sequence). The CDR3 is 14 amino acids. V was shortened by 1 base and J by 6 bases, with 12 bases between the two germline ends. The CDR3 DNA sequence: TGTGCCAGCAGTTTATTACAGGGAGGTGCTGAAGCTTTCTTT. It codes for CASSLLQGGAEAFF.

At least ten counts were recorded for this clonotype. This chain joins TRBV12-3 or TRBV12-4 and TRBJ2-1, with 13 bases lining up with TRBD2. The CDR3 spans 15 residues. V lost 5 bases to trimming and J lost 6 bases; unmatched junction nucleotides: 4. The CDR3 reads CASSQTSGRVNEQFF. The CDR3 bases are TGTGCCAGCAGTCAAACTAGCGGGAGGGTCAATGAGCAGTTCTTC.

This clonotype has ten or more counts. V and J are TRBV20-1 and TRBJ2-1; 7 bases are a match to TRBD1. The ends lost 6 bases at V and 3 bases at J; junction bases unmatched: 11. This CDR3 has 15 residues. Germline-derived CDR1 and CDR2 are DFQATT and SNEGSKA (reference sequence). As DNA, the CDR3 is TGCAGTGCAAGCCGACAGGGTCTGGGCTACAATGAGCAGTTCTTC. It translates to CSASRQGLGYNEQFF.

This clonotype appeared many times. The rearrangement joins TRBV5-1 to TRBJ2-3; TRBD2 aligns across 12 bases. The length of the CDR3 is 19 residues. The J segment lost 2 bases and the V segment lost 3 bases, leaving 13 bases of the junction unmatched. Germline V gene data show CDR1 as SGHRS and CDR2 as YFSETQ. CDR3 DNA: TGCGCCAGCAGCTCAGGGCCTAAGACTAGCGGGGGATCCACAGATACGCAGTATTTT. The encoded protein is CASSSGPKTSGGSTDTQYF.

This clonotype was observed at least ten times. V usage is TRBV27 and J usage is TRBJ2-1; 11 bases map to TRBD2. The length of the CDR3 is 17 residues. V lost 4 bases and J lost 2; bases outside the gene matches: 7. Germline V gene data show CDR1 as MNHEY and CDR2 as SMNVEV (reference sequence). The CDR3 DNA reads TGTGCCAGCAGTTCCTGGACTAGCGGGCAAACCTACAATGAGCAGTTCTTC. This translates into CASSSWTSGQTYNEQFF.

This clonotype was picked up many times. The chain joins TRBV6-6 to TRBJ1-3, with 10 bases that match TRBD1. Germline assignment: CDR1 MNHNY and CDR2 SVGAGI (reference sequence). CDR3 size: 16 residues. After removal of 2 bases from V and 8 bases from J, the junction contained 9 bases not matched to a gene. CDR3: CASSYALGQGVYTIYF. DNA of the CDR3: TGTGCCAGCAGTTACGCTCTTGGACAGGGGGTTTACACCATATATTTT.

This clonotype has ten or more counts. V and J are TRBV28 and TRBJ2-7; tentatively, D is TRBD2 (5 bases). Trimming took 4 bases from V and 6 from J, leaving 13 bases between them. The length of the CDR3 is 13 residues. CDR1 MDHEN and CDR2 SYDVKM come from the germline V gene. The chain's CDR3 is CASSSRPRGEQYF. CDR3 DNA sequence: TGTGCCAGCAGTTCGCGCCCCCGGGGCGAGCAGTACTTC.

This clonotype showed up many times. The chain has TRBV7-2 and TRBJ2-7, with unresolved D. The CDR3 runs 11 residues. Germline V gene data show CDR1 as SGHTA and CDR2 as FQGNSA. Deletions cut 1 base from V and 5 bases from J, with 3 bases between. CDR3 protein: CASSLVDEQYF. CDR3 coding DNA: TGTGCCAGCAGCTTAGTGGACGAGCAGTACTTC. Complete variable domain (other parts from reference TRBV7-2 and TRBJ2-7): GAGVSQSPSNKVTEKGKDVELRCDPISGHTALYWYRQSLGQGLEFLIYFQGNSAPDKSGLPSDRFSAERTGGSVSTLTIQRTQQEDSAVYLCASSLVDEQYFGPGTRLTVT.

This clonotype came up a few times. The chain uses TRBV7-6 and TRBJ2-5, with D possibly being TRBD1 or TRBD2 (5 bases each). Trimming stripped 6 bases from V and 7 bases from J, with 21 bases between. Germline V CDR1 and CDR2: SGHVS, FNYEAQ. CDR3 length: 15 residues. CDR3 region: CASSARDAGSGTQYF. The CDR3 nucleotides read TGTGCCAGCAGTGCGAGGGACGCCGGATCAGGGACCCAGTACTTC. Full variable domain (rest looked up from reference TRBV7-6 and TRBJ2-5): GAGVSQSPRYKVTKRGQDVALRCDPISGHVSLYWYRQALGQGPEFLTYFNYEAQQDKSGLPNDRFSAERPEGSISTLTIQRTEQRDSAMYRCASSARDAGSGTQYFGPGTRLLVL.

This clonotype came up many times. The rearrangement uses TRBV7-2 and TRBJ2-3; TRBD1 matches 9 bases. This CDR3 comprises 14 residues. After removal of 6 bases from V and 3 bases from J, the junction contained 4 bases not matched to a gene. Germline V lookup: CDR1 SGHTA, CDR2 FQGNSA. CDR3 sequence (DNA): TGTGCCAGCAGTCCCGACAGGGGGACAGATACGCAGTATTTT. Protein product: CASSPDRGTDTQYF. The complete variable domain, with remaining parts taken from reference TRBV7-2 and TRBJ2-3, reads GAGVSQSPSNKVTEKGKDVELRCDPISGHTALYWYRQSLGQGLEFLIYFQGNSAPDKSGLPSDRFSAERTGGSVSTLTIQRTQQEDSAVYLCASSPDRGTDTQYFGPGTRLTVL.

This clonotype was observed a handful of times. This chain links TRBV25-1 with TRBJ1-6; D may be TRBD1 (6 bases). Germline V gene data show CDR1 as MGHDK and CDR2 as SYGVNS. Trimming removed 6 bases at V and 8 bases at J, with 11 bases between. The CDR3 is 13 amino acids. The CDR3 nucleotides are TGTGCCAGCAGGGGGGCGCGGGATTCACCCCTCCACTTT. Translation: CASRGARDSPLHF.

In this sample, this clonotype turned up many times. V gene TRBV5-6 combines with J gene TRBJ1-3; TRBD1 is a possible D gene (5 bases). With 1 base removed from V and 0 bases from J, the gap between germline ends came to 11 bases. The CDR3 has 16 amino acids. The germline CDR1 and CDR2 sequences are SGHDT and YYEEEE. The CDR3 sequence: CASSLTGVRSGNTIYF. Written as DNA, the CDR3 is TGTGCCAGCAGCTTGACAGGCGTTCGCTCTGGAAACACCATATATTTT.

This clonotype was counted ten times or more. The chain's CDR3 is CASSLYSGDTQYF. CDR3 nucleotides: TGCGCCAGCAGCCTCTACTCGGGGGATACGCAGTATTTT. The chain employs TRBV5-1 and TRBJ2-3; TRBD2 might be the D (5 bases). The CDR3 runs 13 residues. Trimming cost V 4 bases and J 6 bases, with 12 bases left between them. In germline, CDR1 is SGHRS, CDR2 YFSETQ.

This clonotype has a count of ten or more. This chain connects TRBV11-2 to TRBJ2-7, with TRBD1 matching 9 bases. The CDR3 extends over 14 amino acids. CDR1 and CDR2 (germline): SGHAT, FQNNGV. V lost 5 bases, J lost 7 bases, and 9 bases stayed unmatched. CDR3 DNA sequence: TGTGCCAGCAGCCGAAGGGACAGGGTGGAAGAGCAGTACTTC. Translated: CASSRRDRVEEQYF.

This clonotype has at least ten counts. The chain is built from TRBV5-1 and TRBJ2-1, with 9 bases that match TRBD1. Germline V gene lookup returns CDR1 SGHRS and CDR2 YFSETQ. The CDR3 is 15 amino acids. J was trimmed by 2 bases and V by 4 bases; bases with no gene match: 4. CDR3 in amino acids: CASSLQGATYNEQFF. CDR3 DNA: TGCGCCAGCAGCCTACAGGGGGCAACCTACAATGAGCAGTTCTTC.

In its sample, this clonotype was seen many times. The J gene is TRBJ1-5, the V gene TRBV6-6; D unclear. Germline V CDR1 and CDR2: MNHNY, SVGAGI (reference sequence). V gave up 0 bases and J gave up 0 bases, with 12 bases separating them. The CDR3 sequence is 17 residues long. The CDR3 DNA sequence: TGTGCCAGCAGTTACTCGAGCAGGCTGGATAGCAATCAGCCCCAGCATTTT. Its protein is CASSYSSRLDSNQPQHF.

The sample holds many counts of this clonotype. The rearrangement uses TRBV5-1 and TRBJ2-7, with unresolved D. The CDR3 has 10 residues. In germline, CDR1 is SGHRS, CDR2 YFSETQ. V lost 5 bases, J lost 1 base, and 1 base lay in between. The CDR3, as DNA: TGCGCCAGCAGGTCCTACGAGCAGTACTTC. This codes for CASRSYEQYF.

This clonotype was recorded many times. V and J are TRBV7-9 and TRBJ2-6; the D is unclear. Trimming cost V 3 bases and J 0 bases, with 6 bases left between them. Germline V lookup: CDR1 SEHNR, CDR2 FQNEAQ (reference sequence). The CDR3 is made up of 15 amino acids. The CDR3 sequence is CASSFISSGANVLTF. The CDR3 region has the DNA TGTGCCAGCAGCTTCATAAGCTCTGGGGCCAACGTCCTGACTTTC.

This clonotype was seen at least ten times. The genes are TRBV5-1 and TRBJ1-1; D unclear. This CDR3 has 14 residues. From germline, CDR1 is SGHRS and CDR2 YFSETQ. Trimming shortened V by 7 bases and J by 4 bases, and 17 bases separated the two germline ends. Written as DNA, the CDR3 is TGCGCCAGCTCCCGAGAGGGAGGGTTCACTGAAGCTTTCTTT. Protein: CASSREGGFTEAFF.

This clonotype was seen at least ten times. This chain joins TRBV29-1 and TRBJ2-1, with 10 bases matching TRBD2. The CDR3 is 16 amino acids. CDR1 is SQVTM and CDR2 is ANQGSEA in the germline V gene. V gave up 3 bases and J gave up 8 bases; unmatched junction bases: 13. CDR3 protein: CSVEGFSGRFKDEQFF. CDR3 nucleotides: TGCAGCGTTGAGGGTTTTAGCGGGAGGTTTAAGGATGAGCAGTTCTTC.

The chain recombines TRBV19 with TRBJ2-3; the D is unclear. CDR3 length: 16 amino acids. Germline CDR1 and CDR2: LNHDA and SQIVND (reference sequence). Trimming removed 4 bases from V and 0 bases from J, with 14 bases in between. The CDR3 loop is CASSTLGGVSTDTQYF. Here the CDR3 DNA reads TGTGCCAGTAGTACCTTAGGCGGAGTGAGCACAGATACGCAGTATTTT.

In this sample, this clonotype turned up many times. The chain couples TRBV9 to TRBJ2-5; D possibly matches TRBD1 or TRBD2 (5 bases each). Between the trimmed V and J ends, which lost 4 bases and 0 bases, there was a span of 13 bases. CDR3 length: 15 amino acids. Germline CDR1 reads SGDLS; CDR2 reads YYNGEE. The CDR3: CASSSRDGDQETQYF. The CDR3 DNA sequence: TGTGCCAGCAGCAGCCGGGACGGAGACCAAGAGACCCAGTACTTC.

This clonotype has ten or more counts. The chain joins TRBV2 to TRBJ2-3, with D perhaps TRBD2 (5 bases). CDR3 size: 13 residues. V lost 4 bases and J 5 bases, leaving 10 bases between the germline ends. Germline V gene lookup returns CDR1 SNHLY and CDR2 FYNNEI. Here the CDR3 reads CASSVRAVDTQYF. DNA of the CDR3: TGTGCCAGCAGTGTCCGAGCGGTAGATACGCAGTATTTT.

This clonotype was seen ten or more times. The CDR3 spells CSARDRGNEQFF. The DNA of the CDR3 is TGCAGTGCTAGAGATAGGGGGAATGAGCAGTTCTTC. The chain combines TRBV20-1 with TRBJ2-1; a possible D gene is TRBD1 (6 bases). V dropped 0 bases and J dropped 7 bases, with 7 bases sitting between them. There are 12 residues in the CDR3. The germline V gene encodes CDR1 DFQATT and CDR2 SNEGSKA (reference sequence).

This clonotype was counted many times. CDR3 region: CASSRGELAGDETQYF. Here the CDR3 DNA reads TGTGCCAGCAGCCGAGGGGAGCTAGCGGGAGATGAGACCCAGTACTTC. The rearrangement links TRBV3-1 to TRBJ2-5, with 10 bases identical to TRBD2. V gave up 4 bases and J gave up 5 bases; unmatched junction bases: 10. The CDR3 has 16 residues. Germline loops: CDR1 LGHDT, CDR2 YNNKEL (reference sequence).

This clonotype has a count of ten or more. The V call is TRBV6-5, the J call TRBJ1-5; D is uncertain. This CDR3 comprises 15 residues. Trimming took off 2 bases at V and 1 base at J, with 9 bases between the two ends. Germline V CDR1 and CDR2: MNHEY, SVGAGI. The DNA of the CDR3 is TGTGCCAGCAGTTACGACGCGCTGAGCAATCAGCCCCAGCATTTT. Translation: CASSYDALSNQPQHF.

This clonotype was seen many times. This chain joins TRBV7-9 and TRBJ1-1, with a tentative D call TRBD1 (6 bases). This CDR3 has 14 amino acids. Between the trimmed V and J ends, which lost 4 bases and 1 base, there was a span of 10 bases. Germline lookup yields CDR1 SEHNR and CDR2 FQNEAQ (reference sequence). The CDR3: CASSSQGKNTEAFF. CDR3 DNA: TGTGCCAGCAGCTCTCAGGGGAAGAACACTGAAGCTTTCTTT.